This T cell receptor beta chain was documented in a study of blood T cell repertoires in COVID-19. At the level of the study: Sources were T cells, B-cell-depleted T cells, or PBMCs; the material itself was cDNA or gDNA.

V lost 6 bases and J lost 8; bases outside the gene matches: 11. Germline V CDR1 and CDR2: ENHRY, SYGVKD. This CDR3 has 14 amino acids. Only in-frame clones appear in the TCRdb table, and some are missing; sequencing was by immunoSEQ multiplex PCR. The top ten clones hold approximately 5.3% of a sample with some 340,000 clones, 70% to 90% of them seen once. Participants, about 18 to 100 years old, spanned more than 20 US areas. Sequencing was carried out using PBMCs or T cells enriched from blood (not recorded which). This TCR was sampled from a woman aged 30 to 39 who had recovered from COVID-19. The chain uses TRBV10-3 and TRBJ1-2, with 8 bases fitting TRBD1. The CDR3 reads CAISLQQNRGGYTF. CDR3 bases: TGTGCCATCAGCTTACAACAAAACAGGGGGGGCTACACCTTC.